This TCR beta chain was found in a study of tumor-infiltrating lymphocytes in primary liver carcinoma. The approximately 17-34 mg bulk tissue piece was not sorted before simultaneous RNA and DNA extraction. Patients underwent resection of primary liver carcinoma. This CDR3 contains 15 residues. V lost 3 bases and J lost 2, with 13 bases in between. The germline gives CDR1 MDHEN, CDR2 SYDVKM. This clonotype was recorded many times. Priming with a constant-region primer yielded TCR beta cDNA from about 450 ng total RNA. The TCR beta library was amplified through three nested multiplex PCR rounds in a modified ARM-PCR procedure. Both of the initial two PCR rounds ran for nine to ten cycles and employed TRBV1-TRBV30 forward primers alongside a C-beta reverse primer. TCRdb passed the multiplex PCR reads through MiXCR, listing each CDR3 protein once. This sample has approximately 30,000 distinct CDR3 sequences, with less than 80% found just once.

The source is a man between 35 and 55 years old with primary liver carcinoma and hepatitis B virus infection. Sequencing was carried out using liver tumor tissue from sampling region 5. Subset of the sample: tumor region T5, tumor centre. The V call is TRBV28, the J call TRBJ2-5; no clear D gene. The CDR3 bases are TGTGCCAGCAGTTTGTTTGGCGGAATACAAGAGACCCAGTACTTC. Amino acid sequence: CASSLFGGIQETQYF.